This T cell receptor (beta chain) was identified during a study of blood T cell repertoires in COVID-19. Study-wide context: PBMCs, B-cell-depleted T cells, or T cells provided the cDNA or gDNA that made up the material.

The method was immunoSEQ multiplex PCR; TCRdb's version includes in-frame clones alone and lacks a portion of them. Here the sample spans about 260,000 clones, over 80% being singletons. V shed 7 bases, J shed 1 base, and the junction held 2 bases outside the gene matches. The CDR3 contains 14 residues. CDR1 is KGHDR, CDR2 SFDVKD, per germline. The receptor was derived from a woman in her 40s who had been exposed to COVID-19. The sequencing input was PBMCs or T cells enriched from blood (not recorded which). The V and J genes are TRBV24-1 and TRBJ1-2; 10 nucleotides agree with TRBD1. In DNA form, the CDR3 reads TGTGCCACCAGAGGGACAGGGGTTAACTATGGCTACACCTTC. The encoded protein is CATRGTGVNYGYTF.